The T cell receptor (beta chain) described here comes from a study of radiotherapy plus CTLA-4 blockade in lung cancer. The method was immunoSEQ multiplex PCR; TCRdb's version includes in-frame clones alone and lacks a portion of them. The table lists tens of thousands of clones, roughly 85% of them singletons. From germline, CDR1 is MNHNY and CDR2 SVGAGI (reference sequence). V lost 2 bases and J lost 5, with 18 bases in between. CDR3 length equals 16 residues. The chain has TRBV6-6 and TRBJ1-2; tentative D call: TRBD1 (5 bases). Sequencing was performed on peripheral blood, taken from a patient treated with radiotherapy plus ipilimumab. This receptor was obtained from a human donor with non-small cell lung cancer who had a complete response to radiotherapy plus ipilimumab. CDR3 nucleotides: TGTGCCAGCAGTTACAGGACTTGGGAACAGGTTTATGGCTACACCTTC. The encoded protein is CASSYRTWEQVYGYTF.